This TCR beta chain was obtained from a study of neurological immune-mediated disorders. At least ten counts were recorded for this clonotype. The germline V gene encodes CDR1 SGHTA and CDR2 FQGNSA. The CDR3 spans 13 residues. The ends were cut back, 4 bases at V and 0 bases at J, with 4 bases in the middle. TCRdb re-called the 5' RACE reads with MiXCR, one entry per CDR3 protein. The sample consists of roughly 52,000 distinct CDR3 sequences, approximately 5.8% of them appearing once. V is TRBV7-2 and J is TRBJ1-5; unclear D gene. Sequenced sample: CD4+ T cells from blood. This receptor was identified in a woman younger than 35 with multiple sclerosis. The CDR3 DNA reads TGTGCCAGCAGCTACAATAGCAATCAGCCCCAGCATTTT. Its protein is CASSYNSNQPQHF.